A single sample is the source of the 28 T cell receptor beta chains below, sequenced in a study of beta chain features in type 1 diabetes. Findings and caveats of the study: Patients with Type 1 diabetes showed moderately but significantly shorter TCRB CDR3s in all four CD4+ subsets.

These TCRs are of unknown antigen specificity. The sequenced template was cDNA made from the entire isolated RNA. The data were produced by immunoSEQ multiplex PCR, yet TCRdb's version contains in-frame clones alone and is incomplete. The table shows 640,000 or so clones, with 13% occurring only once. The sequenced material came from naive CD4+ T cells from blood. Receptors originate from a man aged 18 to 35 with type 1 diabetes.

V gene TRBV28 combines with J gene TRBJ1-2; D possibly corresponds to TRBD1 (6 bases). The germline V and J ends were trimmed by 4 bases and 2 bases, with 14 bases remaining between them. Germline values: CDR1 MDHEN, CDR2 SYDVKM. The CDR3 has 15 amino acids. CDR3 residues: CASSSQDRPNYGYTF. The DNA for the CDR3 is TGTGCCAGCAGTTCCCAGGACAGACCCAACTATGGCTACACCTTC.

V gene TRBV6-1 combines with J gene TRBJ2-2; no clear D gene. The CDR3 has 15 residues. Germline CDR1 is MNHNS and CDR2 is SASEGT. Deletions cut 6 bases from V and 4 bases from J, with 15 bases between. The CDR3 sequence is CASSPRAWATGELFF. The CDR3 coding sequence is TGTGCCAGCAGCCCCCGTGCATGGGCCACCGGGGAGCTGTTTTTT.

This clone has a handful of counts. This sequence joins TRBV5-1 and TRBJ1-1; perhaps TRBD1 as D (6 bases). Germline assignment: CDR1 SGHRS and CDR2 YFSETQ. Between the trimmed V and J ends, which lost 9 bases and 0 bases, there was a span of 12 bases. The length of the CDR3 is 13 residues. CDR3 sequence reads: CATSRTVNTEAFF. In nucleotides, the CDR3 is TGCGCCACCTCCCGGACAGTGAACACTGAAGCTTTCTTT.

The chain has TRBV30 and TRBJ1-2; D ambiguous. The germline V gene has CDR1 GTSNPN and CDR2 SVGIG (reference sequence). CDR3 length: 13 amino acids. Trimming pared 8 bases from V and 7 bases from J, leaving 20 bases between. The CDR3 loop reads CALGRPVGSGYTF. The CDR3, as DNA: TGTGCCCTGGGCAGGCCGGTAGGCTCTGGCTACACCTTC.

There are a few counts of this clone. The chain carries TRBV6-5 and TRBJ1-2; D not resolved. In germline, CDR1 is MNHEY, CDR2 SVGAGI. This CDR3 spans 16 amino acids. Trimming left V 2 bases short and J 6 bases short, with 19 bases between. The CDR3 sequence is CASSYGQTGGLNGYTF. CDR3 in DNA: TGTGCCAGCAGTTACGGGCAGACGGGAGGATTGAATGGCTACACCTTC.

This rearrangement joins TRBV18 to TRBJ2-1; tentatively, D is TRBD2 (6 bases). Trimming left V 6 bases short and J 2 bases short, with 17 bases between. Germline V CDR1 and CDR2: KGHSH, LQKENI. This CDR3 is built from 16 residues. DNA for the CDR3: TGTGCCAGCTCCTCAACAGGAGGGGATCCCTACAATGAGCAGTTCTTC. Translating gives CASSSTGGDPYNEQFF.

The chain recombines TRBV4-1 with TRBJ2-2; no firm D call. V was pared by 2 bases and J by 2 bases, with 9 bases between. Germline CDR1 MGHRA, CDR2 YSYEKL. The CDR3 is 15 amino acids. CDR3 sequence reads: CASSQRAENTGELFF. The CDR3 coding sequence is TGCGCCAGCAGCCAAAGAGCCGAAAACACCGGGGAGCTGTTTTTT.

The chain has TRBV14 and TRBJ2-7, with D tentatively TRBD1 or TRBD2 (5 bases each). Germline loops: CDR1 SGHDN, CDR2 FVKESK. Trimming shortened V by 4 bases and J by 2 bases, and 15 bases separated the two germline ends. The CDR3 covers 15 residues. CDR3 in DNA: TGTGCCAGCAGCCTCGGGGCTACCTCTACCTACGAGCAGTACTTC. It yields the protein CASSLGATSTYEQYF.

For this clone: One junction end does not reproduce the germline sequence, and a read error may be involved. The V call is TRBV29-1, the J call TRBJ2-3; TRBD1 might be the D (6 bases). The germline V gene has CDR1 SQVTM and CDR2 ANQGSEA. CDR3 length: 13 residues. The CDR3 spells CSAEAGATDTQYF. The CDR3 coding sequence is TGCAGCGCTGAAGCAGGGGCCACAGATACGCAGTATTTT.

The chain links TRBV7-9 to TRBJ2-5, with 9 bases identical to TRBD2. The CDR3 is 16 amino acids. CDR1 is SEHNR, CDR2 FQNEAQ, per germline (reference sequence). The J segment lost 2 bases and the V segment lost 3 bases, leaving 7 bases of the junction unmatched. The chain's CDR3 is CASSLSAGGFQETQYF. The CDR3 bases are TGTGCCAGCAGCTTGTCTGCGGGGGGGTTTCAAGAGACCCAGTACTTC.

This clone was observed a handful of times. The J gene is TRBJ2-2, the V gene TRBV5-1, with TRBD2 as a possible D gene (5 bases). Germline V CDR1 and CDR2: SGHRS, YFSETQ. The length of the CDR3 is 14 residues. V was clipped by 4 bases and J by 4 bases, with 11 bases between them. The chain's CDR3 is CASSPRDTTGELFF. CDR3 nucleotide sequence: TGCGCCAGCAGCCCCCGGGATACCACCGGGGAGCTGTTTTTT.

The CDR3 nucleotides read TGTGCCAGCAGCTTAGAACCGAGACTCTACAATGAGCAGTTCTTC. Translating gives CASSLEPRLYNEQFF. The chain links TRBV7-9 to TRBJ2-1; D gene unclear. Germline V gene data show CDR1 as SEHNR and CDR2 as FQNEAQ (reference sequence). CDR3 size: 15 residues. Trimming removed 1 base from V and 3 bases from J, with 10 bases in between.

The sample holds a few counts of this clone. The V and J genes are TRBV4-1 and TRBJ1-1; D is possibly TRBD1 (5 bases). The germline CDR1 and CDR2 sequences are MGHRA and YSYEKL. This CDR3 is 15 amino acids long. Trimming removed 4 bases from V and 4 bases from J, with 16 bases in between. CDR3 in amino acids: CASSRGAGLFTEAFF. CDR3 sequence (DNA): TGCGCCAGCAGCCGCGGGGCAGGGCTCTTCACTGAAGCTTTCTTT.

This clone has just a few counts. This chain uses TRBV7-8 with TRBJ2-1; TRBD1 is a possible D gene (6 bases). The CDR3 has 14 amino acids. Between the trimmed V and J ends, which lost 5 bases and 7 bases, there was a span of 15 bases. Germline V gives CDR1 SGHVS, CDR2 FQNEAQ. The CDR3 loop reads CASSRAGVGNEQFF. CDR3 nucleotide sequence: TGTGCCAGCAGCCGAGCAGGGGTCGGGAATGAGCAGTTCTTC. Full variable domain (outside the CDR3, taken from reference TRBV7-8 and TRBJ2-1): GAGVSQSPRYKVAKRGQDVALRCDPISGHVSLFWYQQALGQGPEFLTYFQNEAQLDKSGLPSDRFFAERPEGSVSTLKIQRTQQEDSAVYLCASSRAGVGNEQFFGPGTRLTVL.

The chain couples TRBV5-1 to TRBJ2-3, with D tentatively TRBD2 (6 bases). Germline assignment: CDR1 SGHRS and CDR2 YFSETQ. This CDR3 is built from 15 residues. V was pared by 0 bases and J by 4 bases, with 12 bases between. The CDR3 is CASSLAGTPPDTQYF. DNA of the CDR3: TGCGCCAGCAGCTTGGCCGGGACTCCGCCAGATACGCAGTATTTT.

This chain links TRBV9 with TRBJ1-2; D is unclear. The CDR3 spans 16 residues. With 1 base removed from V and 0 bases from J, the gap between germline ends came to 13 bases. Germline V gives CDR1 SGDLS, CDR2 YYNGEE. The CDR3 protein is CASSVWESTTNYGYTF. The DNA for the CDR3 is TGTGCCAGCAGCGTATGGGAGTCAACTACTAACTATGGCTACACCTTC.

CDR3 in amino acids: CASSTGTSGGPTGELFF. CDR3 coding DNA: TGTGCCAGCAGCACCGGGACTAGCGGGGGGCCCACCGGGGAGCTGTTTTTT. This rearrangement joins TRBV13 to TRBJ2-2, with 15 nucleotides matching TRBD2. V was clipped by 5 bases and J by 4 bases; unmatched bases: 5. Germline-derived CDR1 and CDR2 are PRHDT and FYEKMQ (reference sequence). The CDR3 is made up of 17 amino acids.

V usage is TRBV14 and J usage is TRBJ2-7; D is ambiguous. V was shortened by 0 bases and J by 4 bases, with 7 bases between the two germline ends. There are 13 residues in the CDR3. Germline V CDR1 and CDR2: SGHDN, FVKESK. Here the CDR3 reads CASSQDLGYEQYF. CDR3 nucleotide sequence: TGTGCCAGCAGCCAAGATCTCGGGTACGAGCAGTACTTC.

This clone turned up a few times. The V gene is TRBV7-2, the J gene TRBJ1-6; D call uncertain. The CDR3 is made up of 15 amino acids. CDR1 is SGHTA, CDR2 FQGNSA, per germline. Between the trimmed V and J ends, which lost 3 bases and 4 bases, there was a span of 10 bases. The CDR3 spells CASSFRTKYNSPLHF. In nucleotides, the CDR3 is TGTGCCAGCAGCTTTCGTACAAAGTATAATTCACCCCTCCACTTT.

A few counts support this clone. The chain links TRBV6-4 to TRBJ2-1; 11 bases match TRBD1. The junction had 9 bases not matched to a gene; V was cut back by 6 bases and J by 8 bases. The CDR3 totals 15 residues. The V gene's germline CDR1 is MRHNA and CDR2 SNTAGT. The CDR3 DNA reads TGTGCCAGCAGCCCCCGGGACAGGGGGAAATATGAGCAGTTCTTC. This codes for CASSPRDRGKYEQFF.

A few counts support this clone. The V and J genes are TRBV28 and TRBJ1-4; TRBD1 matches 8 bases. The germline gives CDR1 MDHEN, CDR2 SYDVKM. V shed 5 bases and J 4 bases; nucleotides not matched to a gene: 6. The CDR3 has 15 residues. CDR3: CASSPTGDYNEKLFF. The CDR3, as DNA: TGTGCCAGCAGTCCGACAGGGGATTATAATGAAAAACTGTTTTTT.

The rearrangement joins TRBV7-9 to TRBJ1-6; D remains unclear. The CDR3 is made up of 16 amino acids. The V end was cut by 0 bases, the J end by 7 bases, with 13 bases between. Per the germline V gene, CDR1 is SEHNR and CDR2 is FQNEAQ (reference sequence). DNA for the CDR3: TGTGCCAGCAGCTTAGCCGGACCGGATTCGAATTCACCCCTCCACTTT. It encodes CASSLAGPDSNSPLHF.

This clone turned up a few times. The rearrangement uses TRBV30 and TRBJ2-5; D uncertain. The germline CDR1 and CDR2 sequences are GTSNPN and SVGIG (reference sequence). Trimming removed 0 bases at V and 4 bases at J, with 9 bases between. CDR3 length: 13 amino acids. CDR3 nucleotides: TGTGCCTGGAGTGTAAGGGTGGTAGAGACCCAGTACTTC. Encoded protein: CAWSVRVVETQYF.

This clone was picked up a small number of times. V usage is TRBV30 and J usage is TRBJ2-3; D could derive from TRBD1 or TRBD2 (6 bases each). The CDR3 totals 14 residues. V was shortened by 3 bases and J by 4 bases, with 14 bases between the two germline ends. CDR1 is GTSNPN, CDR2 SVGIG, per germline (reference sequence). CDR3 nucleotides: TGTGCCTGGAGCCCTTGGGGGGCTTCAGATACGCAGTATTTT. Translation: CAWSPWGASDTQYF.

The chain has TRBV27 and TRBJ1-5, with D possibly being TRBD1 (5 bases). V lost 2 bases to trimming and J lost 5 bases, with 7 bases between them. The CDR3 length is 13 residues. Germline V CDR1 and CDR2: MNHEY, SMNVEV (reference sequence). CDR3 protein: CASSLRGHQPQHF. DNA for the CDR3: TGTGCCAGCAGTTTACGGGGCCATCAGCCCCAGCATTTT.

This clone has more than one count but fewer than ten. The chain employs TRBV28 and TRBJ2-6; D call uncertain. CDR3 length: 18 amino acids. Germline CDR1 and CDR2: MDHEN and SYDVKM. Trimming pared 7 bases from V and 1 base from J, leaving 20 bases between. The CDR3, as DNA: TGTGCCAGCACCCCGTTGGGGTTTGGTGTATCTGGGGCCAACGTCCTGACTTTC. Its translation: CASTPLGFGVSGANVLTF. Based on the CDR3 plus reference TRBV28 and TRBJ2-6, the full variable domain is DVKVTQSSRYLVKRTGEKVFLECVQDMDHENMFWYRQDPGLGLRLIYFSYDVKMKEKGDIPEGYSVSREKKERFSLILESASTNQTSMYLCASTPLGFGVSGANVLTFGAGSRLTVL.

The gene calls are TRBV11-2 and TRBJ1-2; 7 positions match TRBD1. Germline CDR1 and CDR2: SGHAT and FQNNGV. There are 14 residues in the CDR3. Trimming removed 3 bases from V and 8 bases from J; junction bases left unmatched: 9. CDR3 sequence: CASSFGQEGSGYTF. CDR3 nucleotide sequence: TGTGCCAGCAGCTTCGGACAGGAGGGATCCGGCTACACCTTC.

This clone turned up a few times. V usage is TRBV7-6 and J usage is TRBJ1-1, with D maybe TRBD1 (5 bases). Trimming removed 1 base at V and 4 bases at J, with 10 bases between. Germline V gene lookup returns CDR1 SGHVS and CDR2 FNYEAQ. CDR3 length: 14 residues. CDR3 loop: CASSLVGAGTEAFF. The CDR3 DNA reads as TGTGCCAGCAGCTTAGTAGGGGCGGGCACTGAAGCTTTCTTT. The full variable domain, rest sourced from reference TRBV7-6 and TRBJ1-1, is GAGVSQSPRYKVTKRGQDVALRCDPISGHVSLYWYRQALGQGPEFLTYFNYEAQQDKSGLPNDRFSAERPEGSISTLTIQRTEQRDSAMYRCASSLVGAGTEAFFGQGTRLTVV.